One sample yielded the 18 T cell receptor beta chains listed below, sequenced in a study of T cell responses to AZD1222 COVID-19 vaccine. The assay was immunoSEQ multiplex PCR, and TCRdb's table has in-frame clones only and misses some. The table includes 85,000 to 130,000 clones, around nine tenths detected once. The source material was peripheral blood, sampled on day 0 of AZD1222 vaccination. The receptors originated from an adult in good health.

The CDR3 region is CASSPLPGLAGGMTDTQYF. The DNA for the CDR3 is TGTGCCAGCTCACCACTACCGGGACTAGCGGGGGGGATGACAGATACGCAGTATTTT. This chain joins TRBV18 and TRBJ2-3; 16 bases are shared with TRBD2. Germline assignment: CDR1 KGHSH and CDR2 LQKENI. V gave up 1 base and J gave up 3 bases; unmatched junction bases: 7. The CDR3 is 19 amino acids.

The chain recombines TRBV7-2 with TRBJ1-2, with TRBD1 identical over 7 bases. Looked up from germline, CDR1 is SGHTA and CDR2 is FQGNSA. The CDR3 extends over 13 amino acids. With 6 bases clipped from V and 5 bases from J, the junction kept 6 bases outside the gene matches. As DNA, the CDR3 is TGTGCCAGCAGTAGGGACAGAAGATATGGCTACACCTTC. Encoded protein: CASSRDRRYGYTF.

V gene TRBV5-1 combines with J gene TRBJ1-5; 7 bases are a match to TRBD1. The CDR3 is 14 residues long. The V gene's germline CDR1 is SGHRS and CDR2 YFSETQ. V shed 2 bases and J 2 bases; nucleotides not matched to a gene: 1. The CDR3 coding sequence is TGCGCCAGCAGCTTTCAGGGGGGCAATCAGCCCCAGCATTTT. Translation gives CASSFQGGNQPQHF.

The rearrangement links TRBV3-1 (or the pseudogene TRBV3-2) to TRBJ1-4; D gene uncertain. Germline V gives CDR1 LGHDT, CDR2 YNNKEL (reference sequence). This CDR3 has 14 amino acids. Trimming cost V 3 bases and J 7 bases, with 12 bases left between them. This chain's CDR3 is CASSQGSLVEKLFF. In DNA form, the CDR3 reads TGTGCCAGCAGCCAGGGCAGTCTGGTTGAAAAACTGTTTTTT.

The chain joins TRBV5-4 to TRBJ1-5; 7 nucleotides line up with TRBD1. V dropped 4 bases and J dropped 3; count of bases not matched to a gene: 4. The germline V gene encodes CDR1 SGHNT and CDR2 YYREEE (reference sequence). The CDR3 extends over 14 amino acids. CDR3 loop: CASSAGTDNQPQHF. The CDR3 DNA is TGTGCCAGCAGCGCCGGGACAGACAATCAGCCCCAGCATTTT.

The V gene is TRBV5-6, the J gene TRBJ1-1, with 7 nucleotides matching TRBD1. V lost 4 bases, J lost 4 bases, and 7 bases stayed unmatched. Germline V lookup: CDR1 SGHDT, CDR2 YYEEEE. The CDR3 consists of 14 residues. The CDR3 region has the DNA TGTGCCAGCAGCGTTACAGGGGCCAGCACTGAAGCTTTCTTT. It codes for CASSVTGASTEAFF.

The chain carries TRBV12-3 or TRBV12-4 and TRBJ1-1; possible D gene TRBD1, 6 bases. This CDR3 spans 13 amino acids. The V and J ends lost 3 bases and 10 bases respectively, with 15 bases between them. The CDR3 bases are TGTGCCAGCAGTTTCTCTGGGGGGCCGGCAGCTTTCTTT. Amino acids: CASSFSGGPAAFF.

The rearrangement joins TRBV6-5 to TRBJ1-2; D unresolved. This CDR3 has 13 amino acids. V dropped 6 bases and J dropped 1 base, with 9 bases sitting between them. The germline CDR1 and CDR2 sequences are MNHEY and SVGAGI. CDR3 sequence (DNA): TGTGCCAGCAGCACAAGTTTTAACTATGGCTACACCTTC. Protein: CASSTSFNYGYTF.

In this sample, this clone turned up once. The CDR3 loop is CASRKDRSSYNSPLHF. CDR3 in DNA: TGTGCCAGCAGAAAAGACAGGAGCTCCTATAATTCACCCCTCCACTTT. The chain recombines TRBV2 with TRBJ1-6, with a possible D match to TRBD1 (6 bases). Germline V CDR1 and CDR2: SNHLY, FYNNEI. The V and J ends lost 6 bases and 0 bases respectively, with 12 bases between them. The CDR3 loop spans 16 amino acids.

The chain combines TRBV4-1 with TRBJ1-1; no reliable D call. The CDR3 is 13 amino acids. Between the trimmed V and J ends, which lost 1 base and 2 bases, there was a span of 5 bases. Germline V gene lookup returns CDR1 MGHRA and CDR2 YSYEKL. The CDR3 is CASSQVINTEAFF. The DNA of the CDR3 is TGCGCCAGCAGCCAAGTTATAAACACTGAAGCTTTCTTT.

The chain uses TRBV7-9 and TRBJ1-5; D might be TRBD1 (5 bases). The CDR3 runs 15 residues. The ends were cut back, 2 bases at V and 1 base at J, with 9 bases in the middle. CDR1 is SEHNR, CDR2 FQNEAQ, per germline (reference sequence). As DNA, the CDR3 is TGTGCCAGCAGCTTACTGGGGGGAAGCAATCAGCCCCAGCATTTT. Its translation is CASSLLGGSNQPQHF. Based on the CDR3 plus reference TRBV7-9 and TRBJ1-5, the full variable domain is DTGVSQNPRHKITKRGQNVTFRCDPISEHNRLYWYRQTLGQGPEFLTYFQNEAQLEKSRLLSDRFSAERPKGSFSTLEIQRTEQGDSAMYLCASSLLGGSNQPQHFGDGTRLSIL.

The rearrangement links TRBV12-3 or TRBV12-4 to TRBJ1-2, with a weak D call TRBD1 (6 bases). The CDR3 length is 13 residues. Trimming took off 6 bases at V and 3 bases at J, with 11 bases between the two ends. The CDR3: CASSPGEDYGYTF. CDR3 coding DNA: TGTGCCAGCAGCCCAGGGGAAGACTATGGCTACACCTTC.

The V call is TRBV19, the J call TRBJ2-6; D possibly corresponds to TRBD1 (6 bases). Trimming shortened V by 6 bases and J by 2 bases, and 17 bases separated the two germline ends. CDR3 size: 17 residues. Germline V gene data show CDR1 as LNHDA and CDR2 as SQIVND (reference sequence). For the CDR3, the DNA is TGTGCCAGTAGCGACGGGACAAACCCGACTGGGGCCAACGTCCTGACTTTC. Translation gives CASSDGTNPTGANVLTF.

This chain joins TRBV5-1 and TRBJ1-2; D is unresolved. From germline, CDR1 is SGHRS and CDR2 YFSETQ. The CDR3 has 12 amino acids. Trimming removed 3 bases at V and 8 bases at J, with 11 bases between. The CDR3 region has the DNA TGCGCCAGCAGCTCTCTCCCTGGAGGCTACACCTTC. Its protein product is CASSSLPGGYTF.

The rearrangement joins TRBV21-1 to TRBJ1-1; TRBD1, the table's D call, was not compared with the DNA. TRBV21-1 represents a pseudogene. The length of the CDR3 is 16 residues. CDR3 nucleotides: TGTGCCAGCACCCACCGGGACAGGAACATGAACACTGAAGCTTTCTTT. Translated, it gives CASTHRDRNMNTEAFF.

The DNA for the CDR3 is TGCGCCAGCAGCTTCCTCCCCCAATACGAGCAGTACTTC. Its protein is CASSFLPQYEQYF. The chain employs TRBV5-1 and TRBJ2-7, with D unclear. V shed 2 bases and J shed 4 bases, with 10 bases lying between them. Germline V gene data show CDR1 as SGHRS and CDR2 as YFSETQ. This CDR3 is 13 amino acids long.

V and J are TRBV4-1 and TRBJ1-5; 7 bases are shared with TRBD1. Germline CDR1 is MGHRA and CDR2 is YSYEKL. With 0 bases clipped from V and 4 bases from J, the junction kept 15 bases outside the gene matches. There are 19 residues in the CDR3. The CDR3 loop is CASSQEGFRDSEWNQPQHF. CDR3 bases: TGCGCCAGCAGCCAAGAGGGATTTCGGGACAGCGAGTGGAATCAGCCCCAGCATTTT.

The CDR3 nucleotides read TGTGCCAGCACTCGAGGGAGAGGAAACACCATATATTTT. Amino acid sequence: CASTRGRGNTIYF. The chain joins TRBV6-5 to TRBJ1-3; unclear D gene. V lost 7 bases and J lost 4, with 11 bases in between. From germline, CDR1 is MNHEY and CDR2 SVGAGI. The CDR3 is 13 residues long.